Each of the 8 T cell receptor beta chains below was sequenced from the same sample in a study of a mutant IDH1 vaccine in newly diagnosed glioma. Regarding time point: week 5, during vaccination. The investigators gave 300 ug of mutant IDH1 20-mer peptide in each vaccine dose, together with topical imiquimod. Clones were sequenced by immunoSEQ multiplex PCR, and TCRdb holds only the in-frame ones, with some missing. The table records around 52,000 clones, around 78% of them present only once. For these TCRs, the target antigens are not known. This material consisted of PBMCs, taken from a glioma patient whose treatment included an IDH1 peptide vaccine. The source is a woman aged 40 to 50 with glioma.

This rearrangement joins TRBV30 to TRBJ1-6, with D perhaps matching TRBD1 (5 bases). This CDR3 is built from 13 residues. Trimming removed 5 bases at V and 7 bases at J, with 12 bases between. Germline V gives CDR1 GTSNPN, CDR2 SVGIG (reference sequence). The CDR3 nucleotides are TGTGCCTGGCAGGACAATAGGAATTCACCCCTCCACTTT. As protein: CAWQDNRNSPLHF.

The chain couples TRBV4-3 to TRBJ2-7; D could derive from TRBD1 or TRBD2 (5 bases each). Per germline, CDR1 LGHNA and CDR2 YSLEER. The CDR3 has 17 residues. The V and J ends lost 0 bases and 2 bases respectively, with 17 bases between them. The CDR3 here is CASSQEYYPGATYEQYF. The CDR3 coding sequence is TGCGCCAGCAGCCAAGAGTATTACCCCGGGGCCACCTACGAGCAGTACTTC.

This clone turned up a few times. J is TRBJ2-3 and V is TRBV30; either TRBD1 or TRBD2 may fit D (5 bases each). The V end lost 4 bases, the J end lost 2 bases, and 13 bases lay between the germline ends. This CDR3 is 14 amino acids long. The germline CDR1 and CDR2 sequences are GTSNPN and SVGIG (reference sequence). This CDR3 reads CAWTLRGPTDTQYF. The CDR3 DNA follows: TGTGCCTGGACCTTGAGGGGCCCCACAGATACGCAGTATTTT.

This clone was seen more than once but under ten times. This rearrangement joins TRBV7-9 to TRBJ1-5; D remains unclear. The CDR3 is 14 residues long. Deletions cut 3 bases from V and 6 bases from J, with 12 bases between. Germline CDR1 SEHNR, CDR2 FQNEAQ (reference sequence). The DNA for the CDR3 is TGTGCCAGCAGCTTCGTCGGTCCGGGTCAGCCCCAGCATTTT. Translating gives CASSFVGPGQPQHF.

The genes are TRBV4-1 and TRBJ1-2; 8 bases match TRBD1. V gave up 2 bases and J gave up 4 bases; unmatched junction bases: 9. Looked up from germline, CDR1 is MGHRA and CDR2 is YSYEKL. The CDR3 is made up of 16 amino acids. The chain's CDR3 is CASSQSGGLTSYGYTF. As DNA, the CDR3 is TGCGCCAGCAGCCAATCAGGGGGCCTTACCTCCTATGGCTACACCTTC.

V and J are TRBV9 and TRBJ1-4; D call uncertain. The length of the CDR3 is 13 residues. The germline V gene has CDR1 SGDLS and CDR2 YYNGEE. V was pared by 0 bases and J by 8 bases, with 8 bases between. CDR3 in DNA: TGTGCCAGCAGCGTAGGAACAGCAGAAAAACTGTTTTTT. The encoded protein is CASSVGTAEKLFF.

This chain links TRBV30 with TRBJ1-4; D uncertain. Germline CDR1 GTSNPN, CDR2 SVGIG (reference sequence). This CDR3 contains 14 residues. V lost 2 bases to trimming and J lost 6 bases, with 13 bases between them. This chain's CDR3 is CAWSPRGRDEKLFF. The CDR3 DNA follows: TGTGCCTGGAGTCCGAGAGGGCGCGATGAAAAACTGTTTTTT. Full variable domain (missing parts from reference TRBV30 and TRBJ1-4): SQTIHQWPATLVQPVGSPLSLECTVEGTSNPNLYWYRQAAGRGLQLLFYSVGIGQISSEVPQNLSASRPQDRQFILSSKKLLLSDSGFYLCAWSPRGRDEKLFFGSGTQLSVL.

The V and J genes are TRBV27 and TRBJ1-2; D gene unclear. The CDR3 extends over 17 amino acids. V lost 0 bases to trimming and J lost 8 bases, with 22 bases between them. The V gene's germline CDR1 is MNHEY and CDR2 SMNVEV (reference sequence). The CDR3 loop reads CASSLSMGDLPVEGYTF. The CDR3 coding sequence is TGTGCCAGCAGTTTATCGATGGGAGACTTACCAGTGGAGGGCTACACCTTC.